This TCR beta chain was found in a study of T cells in Graves' hyperthyroidism and ophthalmopathy. TCR beta CDR3 region amplification was performed from RNA transcripts. With the HTBI primer set, the TCR CDR3 went through a first round of RT-PCR. TCRdb processed the multiplex PCR reads anew with MiXCR; each CDR3 protein has one entry. This table holds some 600,000 distinct CDR3 sequences, about 14% found once. Hyperthyroidism, newly diagnosed and lasting under 2 months, affected patients aged 18 to 65. Together with thyroid ultrasound, orbital computed tomography, serum thyroxine and TRAb, clinical symptoms were used for diagnoses. It was at first hyperthyroidism diagnosis, before any ophthalmopathy symptoms, that the blood sample was taken. V gave up 6 bases and J gave up 9 bases, with 6 bases separating them. The CDR3 extends over 9 amino acids. Germline assignment: CDR1 SQVTM and CDR2 ANQGSEA. Study findings and constraints: Separating ophthalmopathy from stable hyperthyroidism was achieved by a 13 V-J model.

This clonotype came up many times. Its specificity is not known. The sequence was obtained from a woman between 25 and 40 years old with Graves' hyperthyroidism that later progressed to Graves' ophthalmopathy. Sample: blood. This chain connects TRBV29-1 to TRBJ2-1; D unclear. The DNA of the CDR3 is TGCAGCGTAGGAGTTGAGCAGTTCTTC. Amino acid sequence: CSVGVEQFF.